This TCR beta chain is from a study of CD8 T cells in ankylosing spondylitis. Study conclusions and caveats: What appeared characteristic of ankylosing spondylitis blood was a TCR beta motif of fewer than ten highly homologous variants.

This clonotype was recorded at least ten times. What it binds is not known. The CDR3 has 15 amino acids. Trimming cost V 1 base and J 7 bases, with 15 bases left between them. MiXCR, run by TCRdb on the 5' RACE reads, gives a single entry per CDR3 protein. The table includes approximately 39,000 distinct CDR3 sequences, approximately 11% detected once. The sequenced material came from synovial fluid, either unsorted or a sorted T cell fraction (not recorded which). J is TRBJ2-3 and V is TRBV12-3 or TRBV12-4; D is possibly TRBD1 (6 bases). The sequence derives from a male donor with ankylosing spondylitis. CDR3 residues: CASSLDQGFRNTQYF. CDR3 bases: TGTGCCAGCAGTTTAGACCAGGGGTTCAGAAATACGCAGTATTTT.